This T cell receptor (beta chain) comes out of a study of vaccination effects on CD4 cells after COVID-19. Study background: Post-vaccine draws lagged the second dose by a median of 72 days.

This CDR3 comprises 13 residues. Germline V gene sequence: CDR1 SGHRS, CDR2 YFSETQ. V shed 4 bases and J shed 5 bases, with 13 bases lying between them. Expansion with viral peptide pools was applied to antigen-specific CD4+ T cells by the ViraFEST assay prior to sequencing. The culture ran for under eleven days, and then CD4+ T cells were isolated. Participants completed two doses of the BNT162b2 or mRNA-1273 vaccine. Testing of the vaccine recipients showed negative nucleocapsid antibodies and no prior SARS-CoV-2 infection. The authors replaced half the medium with IL-2 medium on days 3 and 7. As concerns this clone: What it binds is not known.

Here immunoSEQ multiplex PCR was the method, and the copy in TCRdb shows in-frame clones only, minus some. The table includes about 46,000 clones, about 74% detected once. This receptor was obtained from a human donor who received a COVID-19 vaccine. The chain links TRBV5-1 to TRBJ2-7, with D possibly matching TRBD1 (6 bases). This sample comprised CD4+ T cells from PBMCs cultured with HCoV-OC43 spike peptides, obtained after COVID-19 vaccination. Indicated subset: HCoV-OC43 spike overlapping peptide pool stimulation. The CDR3 nucleotides are TGCGCCAGCAGCACCGGACAGTTGAACGAGCAGTACTTC. Its translation: CASSTGQLNEQYF.